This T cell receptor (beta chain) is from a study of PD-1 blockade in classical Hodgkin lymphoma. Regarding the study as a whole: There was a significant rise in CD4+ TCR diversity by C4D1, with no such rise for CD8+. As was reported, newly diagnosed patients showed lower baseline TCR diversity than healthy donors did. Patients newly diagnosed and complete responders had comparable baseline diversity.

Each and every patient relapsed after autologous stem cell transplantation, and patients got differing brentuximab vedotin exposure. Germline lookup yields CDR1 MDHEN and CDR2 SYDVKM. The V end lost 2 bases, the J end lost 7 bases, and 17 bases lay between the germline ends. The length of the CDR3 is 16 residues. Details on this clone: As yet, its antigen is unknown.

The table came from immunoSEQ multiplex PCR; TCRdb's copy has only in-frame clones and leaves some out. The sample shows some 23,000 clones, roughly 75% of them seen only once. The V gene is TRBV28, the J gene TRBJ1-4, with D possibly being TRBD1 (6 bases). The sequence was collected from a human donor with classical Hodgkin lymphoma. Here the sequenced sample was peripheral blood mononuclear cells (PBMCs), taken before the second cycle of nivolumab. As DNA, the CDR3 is TGTGCCAGCAGTTTAAGGGTACAGGGCCTCATTGAAAAACTGTTTTTT. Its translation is CASSLRVQGLIEKLFF.